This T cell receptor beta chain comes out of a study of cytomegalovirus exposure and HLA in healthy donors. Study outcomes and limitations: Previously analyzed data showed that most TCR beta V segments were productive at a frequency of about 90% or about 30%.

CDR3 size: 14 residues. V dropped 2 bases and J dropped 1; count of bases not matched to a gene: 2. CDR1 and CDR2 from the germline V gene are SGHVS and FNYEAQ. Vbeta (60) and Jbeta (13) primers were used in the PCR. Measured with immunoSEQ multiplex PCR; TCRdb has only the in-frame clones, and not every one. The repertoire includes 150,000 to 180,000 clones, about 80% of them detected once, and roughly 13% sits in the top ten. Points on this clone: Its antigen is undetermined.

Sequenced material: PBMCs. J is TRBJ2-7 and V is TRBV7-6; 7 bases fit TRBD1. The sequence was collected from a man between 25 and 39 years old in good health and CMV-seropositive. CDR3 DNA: TGTGCCAGCAGCTTATTACAGGGGTCCTACGAGCAGTACTTC. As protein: CASSLLQGSYEQYF.